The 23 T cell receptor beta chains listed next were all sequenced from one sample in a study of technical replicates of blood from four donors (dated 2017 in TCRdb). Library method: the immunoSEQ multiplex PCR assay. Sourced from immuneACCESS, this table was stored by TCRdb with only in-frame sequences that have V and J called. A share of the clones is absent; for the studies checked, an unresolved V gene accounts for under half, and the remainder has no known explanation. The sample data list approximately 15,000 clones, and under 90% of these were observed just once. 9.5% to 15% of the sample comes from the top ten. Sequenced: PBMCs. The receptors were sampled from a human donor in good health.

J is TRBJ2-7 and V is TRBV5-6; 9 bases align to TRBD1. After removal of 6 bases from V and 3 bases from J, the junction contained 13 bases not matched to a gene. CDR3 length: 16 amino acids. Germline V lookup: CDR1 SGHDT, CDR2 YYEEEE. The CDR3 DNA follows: TGTGCCAGCACAAACGGAAGGTTGGGACAGGGCTACGAGCAGTACTTC. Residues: CASTNGRLGQGYEQYF. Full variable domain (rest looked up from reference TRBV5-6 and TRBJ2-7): DAGVTQSPTHLIKTRGQQVTLRCSPKSGHDTVSWYQQALGQGPQFIFQYYEEEERQRGNFPDRFSGHQFPNYSSELNVNALLLGDSALYLCASTNGRLGQGYEQYFGPGTRLTVT.

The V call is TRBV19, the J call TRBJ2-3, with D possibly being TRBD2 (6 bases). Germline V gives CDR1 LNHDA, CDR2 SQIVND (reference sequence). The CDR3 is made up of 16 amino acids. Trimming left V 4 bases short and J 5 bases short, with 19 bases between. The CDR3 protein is CASSSTGGTGRDTQYF. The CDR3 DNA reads TGTGCCAGTAGTAGTACTGGGGGGACCGGGCGAGATACGCAGTATTTT.

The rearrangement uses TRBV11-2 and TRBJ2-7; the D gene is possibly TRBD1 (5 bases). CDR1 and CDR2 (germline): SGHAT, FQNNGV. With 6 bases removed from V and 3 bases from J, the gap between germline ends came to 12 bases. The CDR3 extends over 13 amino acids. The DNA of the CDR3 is TGTGCCAGCAGACATGGACACCTCTACGAGCAGTACTTC. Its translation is CASRHGHLYEQYF.

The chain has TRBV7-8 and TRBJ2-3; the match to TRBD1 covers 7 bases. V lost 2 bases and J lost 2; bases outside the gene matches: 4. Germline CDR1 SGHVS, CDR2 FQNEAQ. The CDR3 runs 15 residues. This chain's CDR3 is CASSLYRGPTDTQYF. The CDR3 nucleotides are TGTGCCAGCAGCTTATACAGGGGCCCCACAGATACGCAGTATTTT.

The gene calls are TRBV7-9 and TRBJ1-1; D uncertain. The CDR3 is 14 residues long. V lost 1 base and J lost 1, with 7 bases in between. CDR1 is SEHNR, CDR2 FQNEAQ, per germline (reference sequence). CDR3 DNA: TGTGCCAGCAGCTTAGTTAGTGGGAACACTGAAGCTTTCTTT. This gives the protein CASSLVSGNTEAFF.

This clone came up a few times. CDR3 sequence: CATSRLSGGGGTGNGYTF. In DNA, the CDR3 is TGTGCCACCAGCAGGTTAAGTGGGGGTGGTGGGACAGGGAACGGCTACACCTTC. The chain employs TRBV15 and TRBJ1-2; TRBD1 aligns across 9 bases. V was clipped by 3 bases and J by 8 bases; unmatched bases: 19. Germline V lookup: CDR1 LNHNV, CDR2 YYDKDF (reference sequence). The CDR3 spans 18 residues.

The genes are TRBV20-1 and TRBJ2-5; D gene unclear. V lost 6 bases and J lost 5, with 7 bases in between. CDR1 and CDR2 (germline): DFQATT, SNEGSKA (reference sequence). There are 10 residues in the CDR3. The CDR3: CSATEETQYF. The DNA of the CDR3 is TGCAGTGCCACGGAGGAGACCCAGTACTTC.

CDR3 DNA sequence: TGTGCCAGCAGTGTCGACAGAATTGAATATAACACCGATGGCTACACCTTC. Translated: CASSVDRIEYNTDGYTF. The chain links TRBV6-4 to TRBJ1-2; D may be TRBD1 (5 bases). CDR3 length: 17 residues. Trimming cost V 4 bases and J 6 bases, with 24 bases left between them. Germline loops: CDR1 MRHNA, CDR2 SNTAGT.

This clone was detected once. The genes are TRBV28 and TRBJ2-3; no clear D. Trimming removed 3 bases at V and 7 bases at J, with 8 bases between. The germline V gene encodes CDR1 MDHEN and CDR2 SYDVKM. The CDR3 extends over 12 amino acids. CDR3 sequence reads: CASSFALNTQYF. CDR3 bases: TGTGCCAGCAGTTTCGCTCTAAATACGCAGTATTTT.

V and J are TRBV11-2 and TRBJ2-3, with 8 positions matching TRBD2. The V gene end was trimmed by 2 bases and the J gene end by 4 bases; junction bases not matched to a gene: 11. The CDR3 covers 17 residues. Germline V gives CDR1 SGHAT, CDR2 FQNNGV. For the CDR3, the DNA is TGTGCCAGCAGCTTAATGACTGAGGCGGGAGGTGCAGATACGCAGTATTTT. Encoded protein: CASSLMTEAGGADTQYF.

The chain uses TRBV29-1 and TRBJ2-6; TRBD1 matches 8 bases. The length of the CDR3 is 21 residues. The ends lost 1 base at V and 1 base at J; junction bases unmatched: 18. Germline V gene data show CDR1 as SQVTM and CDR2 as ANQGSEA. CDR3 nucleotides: TGCAGCGTTGAAGCCGAAGCCAGGGGGCTAGCGTGGAGTTCTGGGGCCAACGTCCTGACTTTC. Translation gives CSVEAEARGLAWSSGANVLTF.

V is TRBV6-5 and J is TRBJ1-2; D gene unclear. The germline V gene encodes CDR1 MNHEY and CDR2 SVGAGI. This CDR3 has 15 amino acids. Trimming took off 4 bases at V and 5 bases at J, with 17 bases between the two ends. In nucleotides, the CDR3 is TGTGCCAGCAGTTTCCGGGCCGGGAGAGGGTATGGCTACACCTTC. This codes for CASSFRAGRGYGYTF.

CDR3 in amino acids: CASSSEAQGFYGYTF. CDR3 in DNA: TGCGCCAGCAGCTCCGAGGCTCAGGGGTTCTATGGCTACACCTTC. The V call is TRBV5-1, the J call TRBJ1-2, with D possibly being TRBD1 (6 bases). V lost 3 bases, J lost 4 bases, and 16 bases lay in between. This CDR3 comprises 15 residues. Germline loops: CDR1 SGHRS, CDR2 YFSETQ.

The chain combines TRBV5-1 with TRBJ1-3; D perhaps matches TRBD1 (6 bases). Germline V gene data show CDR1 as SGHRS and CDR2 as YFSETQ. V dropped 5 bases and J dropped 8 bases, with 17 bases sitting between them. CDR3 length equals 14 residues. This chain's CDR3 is CASSWNREGDTIYF. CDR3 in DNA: TGCGCCAGCAGTTGGAACAGGGAGGGAGACACCATATATTTT.

The CDR3 region has the DNA TGCGCCAGACCACGGACAGCTCGGAGAACAGATACGCAGTATTTT. It encodes CARPRTARRTDTQYF. The V gene is TRBV5-1, the J gene TRBJ2-3, with a weak D call TRBD1 (6 bases). The V gene lost 8 bases and the J gene lost 3 bases, with 19 bases spanning the gap. The CDR3 extends over 15 amino acids. Per the germline V gene, CDR1 is SGHRS and CDR2 is YFSETQ.

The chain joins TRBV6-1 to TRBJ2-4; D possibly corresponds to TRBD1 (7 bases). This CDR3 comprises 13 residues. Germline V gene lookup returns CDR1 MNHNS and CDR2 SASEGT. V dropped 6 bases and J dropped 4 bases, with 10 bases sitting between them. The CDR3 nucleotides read TGTGCCAGCAGGGGGGGACAGAAAAACATTCAGTACTTC. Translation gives CASRGGQKNIQYF.

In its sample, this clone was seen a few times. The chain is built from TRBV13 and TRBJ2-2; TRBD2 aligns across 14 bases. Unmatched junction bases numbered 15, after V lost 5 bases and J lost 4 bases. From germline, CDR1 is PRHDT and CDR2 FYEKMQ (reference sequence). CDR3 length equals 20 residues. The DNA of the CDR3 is TGTGCCAGCAGCCTAAACTCGGGACTAGCGGGAGACCCGGTCACCGGGGAGCTGTTTTTT. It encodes CASSLNSGLAGDPVTGELFF.

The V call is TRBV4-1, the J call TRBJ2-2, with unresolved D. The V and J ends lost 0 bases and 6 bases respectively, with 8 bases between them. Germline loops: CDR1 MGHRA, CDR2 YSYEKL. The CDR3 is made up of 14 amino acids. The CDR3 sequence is CASSQERLAGELFF. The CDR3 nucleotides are TGCGCCAGCAGCCAAGAACGGCTAGCCGGGGAGCTGTTTTTT.

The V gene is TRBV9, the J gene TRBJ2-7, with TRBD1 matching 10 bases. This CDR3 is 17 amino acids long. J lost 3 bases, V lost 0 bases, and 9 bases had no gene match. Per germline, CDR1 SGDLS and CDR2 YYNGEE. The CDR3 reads CASSVGLGGTGVYEQYF. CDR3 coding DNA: TGTGCCAGCAGCGTAGGCCTTGGGGGGACAGGGGTCTACGAGCAGTACTTC. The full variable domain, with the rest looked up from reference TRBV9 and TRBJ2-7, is DSGVTQTPKHLITATGQRVTLRCSPRSGDLSVYWYQQSLDQGLQFLIQYYNGEERAKGNILERFSAQQFPDLHSELNLSSLELGDSALYFCASSVGLGGTGVYEQYFGPGTRLTVT.

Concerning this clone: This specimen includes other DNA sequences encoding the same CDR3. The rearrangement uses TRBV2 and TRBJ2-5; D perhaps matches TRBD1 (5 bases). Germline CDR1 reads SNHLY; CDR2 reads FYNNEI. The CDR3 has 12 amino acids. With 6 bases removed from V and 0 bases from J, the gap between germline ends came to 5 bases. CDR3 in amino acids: CASRDNQETQYF. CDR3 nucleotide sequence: TGTGCCAGCAGGGACAACCAAGAGACCCAGTACTTC.

The CDR3 DNA reads as TGCGCCAGCAGCTATAGCTCTGGGGCCAACGTCCTGACTTTC. Protein sequence: CASSYSSGANVLTF. The chain recombines TRBV5-1 with TRBJ2-6; D remains unclear. Germline lookup yields CDR1 SGHRS and CDR2 YFSETQ. The CDR3 spans 14 residues. The V end lost 3 bases, the J end lost 0 bases, and 4 bases lay between the germline ends.

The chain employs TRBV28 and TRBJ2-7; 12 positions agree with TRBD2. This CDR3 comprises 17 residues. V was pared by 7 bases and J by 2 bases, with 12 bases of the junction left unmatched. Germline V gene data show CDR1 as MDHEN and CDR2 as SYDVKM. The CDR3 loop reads CASTPALAGGTTYEQYF. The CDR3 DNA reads TGTGCCAGCACCCCGGCACTAGCGGGAGGCACTACCTACGAGCAGTACTTC.

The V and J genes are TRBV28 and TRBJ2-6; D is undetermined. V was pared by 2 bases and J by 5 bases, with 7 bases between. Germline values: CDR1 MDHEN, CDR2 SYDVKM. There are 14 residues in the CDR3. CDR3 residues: CASSLREWANVLTF. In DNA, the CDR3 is TGTGCCAGCAGTTTAAGAGAGTGGGCCAACGTCCTGACTTTC.